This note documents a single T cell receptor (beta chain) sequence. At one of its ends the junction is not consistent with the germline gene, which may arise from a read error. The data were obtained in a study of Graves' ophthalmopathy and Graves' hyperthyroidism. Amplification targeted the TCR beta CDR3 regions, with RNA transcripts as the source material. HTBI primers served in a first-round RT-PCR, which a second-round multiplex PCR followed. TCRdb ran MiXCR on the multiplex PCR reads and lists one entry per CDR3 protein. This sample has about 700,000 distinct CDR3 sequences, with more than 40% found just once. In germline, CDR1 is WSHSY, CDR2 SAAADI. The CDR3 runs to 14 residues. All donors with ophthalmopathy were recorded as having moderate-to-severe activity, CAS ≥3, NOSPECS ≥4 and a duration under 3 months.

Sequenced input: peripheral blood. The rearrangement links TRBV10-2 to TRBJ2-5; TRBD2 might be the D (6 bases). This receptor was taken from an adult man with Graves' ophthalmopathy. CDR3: CASSLQAGGETQYF. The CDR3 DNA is TGTGCCAGCTCACTACAGGCTGGGGGGGAGACCCAGTACTTC.